Detailed here is one TCR beta chain. Its cognate antigen has yet to be identified. No much larger clone exists at a distance of one base, and base qualities are not known. RNA was extracted using the RNeasy kit, and about 0.45 to 1 ug of the RNA was reverse transcribed with random hexamers. The immunoSEQ multiplex PCR assay, which covers 54 Vbeta and 13 Jbeta segments, was used to amplify TCR beta CDR3 regions. Bias from PCR amplification was corrected by using a synthetic template baseline for primer optimization and for computational correction. The study's processing was this. Reads were annotated to V, D and J genes per IMGT and analyzed with immunoSEQ Analyzer, keeping only productive sequences. To calculate clonality, Shannon entropy was normalized by log2 of the number of productive unique sequences and then subtracted from one. For each patient and control, public and private clones were evaluated among the 100 most prevalent clones. Susac-specific clones were defined as absent from healthy and MS cohorts, 800 to 1,200 published viral clones and other ImmuneACCESS disease sequences. Through fastp at Q25 and MiXCR, TCRdb rebuilt clones from the public reads, retaining in-frame beta chains. Rows merge per CDR3 protein into single entries with the most common DNA and genes. TCRdb's processing, not the authors' own work, is the source of the V and J calls. Counted in this sample were a few hundred thousand distinct CDR3 sequences; 95% of them appeared once. Roughly 0.1% of the sample is taken by the ten largest.

This record belongs to a study of CD8 T cells in Susac syndrome (dated by TCRdb to about 2019). Describing the broader study: The study used repertoire sequencing to test whether antigen drove CD8+ T cell activation and differentiation in Susac syndrome. The research as a whole found: The TCR sequencing and HLA analysis was acknowledged to have included a relatively small number of individuals.

Peripheral blood CD8+ and CD4+ T cells from healthy donors, Susac syndrome patients and multiple sclerosis patients were profiled by high-throughput TCR beta sequencing. Multiple sclerosis controls were treatment-naive patients with stable or active relapsing-remitting disease fulfilling revised McDonald criteria. Bulk CD8+ and CD4+ T cells were purified by magnetic negative isolation, while CD8+ TEMRA cells were enriched using FACS. Blood was collected in EDTA tubes and processed within 24 hours, with PBMCs isolated through density gradient centrifugation. PBMCs intended for TCR sequencing were frozen in liquid nitrogen and were later thawed in a 37 degrees C water bath. The sorted or isolated CD4+, CD8+ and CD8+ TEMRA cells had a purity of 90% or higher. Via the germline V gene (reference sequence), CDR1 is SEHNR and CDR2 FQNEAQ. From the cysteine through the phenylalanine, the CDR3 covers 12 amino acids. CDR3 DNA is the only sequence kept; it has 36 bases, read in frame from the first base. V is pared back by 4 bases and J by 3 bases, with 7 bases lying between the germline termini.

This chain joins TRBV7-9 to TRBJ2-7; there is no confident call for the D gene. The sample was CD4+ T cells from PBMCs. This receptor was taken from a human donor with multiple sclerosis. CDR3 protein: CASSSSLYEQYF. The nucleotide sequence reads TGTGCCAGCAGCTCTAGTCTCTACGAGCAGTACTTC.